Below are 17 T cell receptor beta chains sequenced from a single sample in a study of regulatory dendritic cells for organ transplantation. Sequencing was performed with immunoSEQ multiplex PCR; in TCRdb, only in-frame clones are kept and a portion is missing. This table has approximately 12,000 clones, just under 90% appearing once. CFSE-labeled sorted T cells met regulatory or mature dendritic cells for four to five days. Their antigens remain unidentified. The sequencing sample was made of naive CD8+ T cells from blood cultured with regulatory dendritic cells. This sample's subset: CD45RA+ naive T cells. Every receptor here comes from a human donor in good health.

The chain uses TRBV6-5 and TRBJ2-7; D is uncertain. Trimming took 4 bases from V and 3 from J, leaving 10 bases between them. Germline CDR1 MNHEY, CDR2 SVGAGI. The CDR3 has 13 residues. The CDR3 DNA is TGTGCCAGCAGTTCCTACCCGGACTACGAGCAGTACTTC. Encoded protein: CASSSYPDYEQYF.

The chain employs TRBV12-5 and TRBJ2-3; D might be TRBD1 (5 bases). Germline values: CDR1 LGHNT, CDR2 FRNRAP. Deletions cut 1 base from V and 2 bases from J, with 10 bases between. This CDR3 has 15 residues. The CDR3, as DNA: TGTGCTAGTGGTTTGGAGGGGCGGTTCACAGATACGCAGTATTTT. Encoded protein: CASGLEGRFTDTQYF.

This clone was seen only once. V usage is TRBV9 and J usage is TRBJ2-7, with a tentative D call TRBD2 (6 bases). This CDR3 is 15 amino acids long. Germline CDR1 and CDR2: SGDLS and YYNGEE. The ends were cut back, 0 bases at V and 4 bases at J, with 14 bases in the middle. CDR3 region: CASSVAAGRGYEQYF. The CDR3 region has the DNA TGTGCCAGCAGCGTAGCCGCGGGAAGAGGGTACGAGCAGTACTTC.

CDR3 sequence: CASSLSAPHLVDTQYF. CDR3 bases: TGTGCCAGCAGTTTATCCGCCCCCCATTTAGTCGATACGCAGTATTTT. The chain uses TRBV27 and TRBJ2-3; no clear D. From germline, CDR1 is MNHEY and CDR2 SMNVEV (reference sequence). The CDR3 runs to 16 residues. V was cut by 0 bases and J by 6 bases, with 16 bases left in between.

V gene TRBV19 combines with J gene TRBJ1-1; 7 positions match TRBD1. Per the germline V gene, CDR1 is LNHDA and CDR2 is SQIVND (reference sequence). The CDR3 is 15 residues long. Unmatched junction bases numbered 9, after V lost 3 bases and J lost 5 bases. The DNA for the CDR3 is TGTGCCAGTAGTATCTGGGAGACAGGGCGAACTGAAGCTTTCTTT. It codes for CASSIWETGRTEAFF.

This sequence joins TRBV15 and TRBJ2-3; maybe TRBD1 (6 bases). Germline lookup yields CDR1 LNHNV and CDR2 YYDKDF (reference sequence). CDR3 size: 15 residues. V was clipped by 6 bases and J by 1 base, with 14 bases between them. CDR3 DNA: TGTGCCACCAGTAAGAGGGGGTTCGGCACAGATACGCAGTATTTT. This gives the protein CATSKRGFGTDTQYF.

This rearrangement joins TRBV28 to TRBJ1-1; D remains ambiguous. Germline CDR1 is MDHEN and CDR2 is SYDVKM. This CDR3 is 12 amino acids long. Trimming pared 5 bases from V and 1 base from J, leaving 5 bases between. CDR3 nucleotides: TGTGCCAGCAGTATTCAGAACACTGAAGCTTTCTTT. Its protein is CASSIQNTEAFF.

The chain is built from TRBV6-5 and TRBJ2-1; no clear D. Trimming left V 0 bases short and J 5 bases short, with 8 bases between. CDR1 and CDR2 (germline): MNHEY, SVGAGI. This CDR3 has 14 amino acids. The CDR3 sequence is CASSYSAGHNEQFF. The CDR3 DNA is TGTGCCAGCAGTTACTCGGCAGGACACAATGAGCAGTTCTTC.

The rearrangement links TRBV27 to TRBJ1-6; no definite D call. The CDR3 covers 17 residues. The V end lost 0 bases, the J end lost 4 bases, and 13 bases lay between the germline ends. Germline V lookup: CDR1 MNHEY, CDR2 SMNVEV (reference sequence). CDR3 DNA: TGTGCCAGCAGTTTATCGACGGCCAGCCATTATAATTCACCCCTCCACTTT. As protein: CASSLSTASHYNSPLHF.

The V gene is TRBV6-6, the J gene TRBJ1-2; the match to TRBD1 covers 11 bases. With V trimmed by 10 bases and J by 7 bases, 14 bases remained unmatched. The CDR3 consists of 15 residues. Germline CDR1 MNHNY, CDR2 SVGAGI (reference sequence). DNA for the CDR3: TGTGCCAACTCACTTGGGGACAGGGGGTTCGGTGGCTACACCTTC. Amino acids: CANSLGDRGFGGYTF.

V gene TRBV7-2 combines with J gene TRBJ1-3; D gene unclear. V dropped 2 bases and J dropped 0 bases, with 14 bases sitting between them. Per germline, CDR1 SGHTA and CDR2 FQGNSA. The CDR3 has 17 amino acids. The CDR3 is CASSLWREASSGNTIYF. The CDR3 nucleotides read TGTGCCAGCAGCTTATGGCGGGAGGCGAGCTCTGGAAACACCATATATTTT.

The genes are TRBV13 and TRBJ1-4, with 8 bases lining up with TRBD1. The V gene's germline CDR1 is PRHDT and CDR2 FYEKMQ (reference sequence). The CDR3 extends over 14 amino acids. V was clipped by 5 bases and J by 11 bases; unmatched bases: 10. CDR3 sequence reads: CASSGGQALGKLFF. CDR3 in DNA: TGTGCCAGCAGCGGGGGACAGGCTTTGGGGAAACTGTTTTTT.

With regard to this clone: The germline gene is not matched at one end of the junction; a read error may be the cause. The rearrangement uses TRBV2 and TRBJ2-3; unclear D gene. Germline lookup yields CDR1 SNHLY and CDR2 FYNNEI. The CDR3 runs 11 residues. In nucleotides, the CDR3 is TGTGCCAGCAGTGGGGGTTTTAGAAGTCATTTT. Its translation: CASSGGFRSHF. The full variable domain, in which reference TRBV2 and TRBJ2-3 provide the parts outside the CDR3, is EPEVTQTPSHQVTQMGQEVILRCVPISNHLYFYWYRQILGQKVEFLVSFYNNEISEKSEIFDDQFSVERPDGSNFTLKIRSTKLEDSAMYFCASSGGFRSHFGPGTRLTVL.

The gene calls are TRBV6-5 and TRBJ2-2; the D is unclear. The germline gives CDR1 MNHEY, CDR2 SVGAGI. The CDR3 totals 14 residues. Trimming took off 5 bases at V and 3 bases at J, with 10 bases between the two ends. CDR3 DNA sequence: TGTGCCAGCAGTCACGACCGATACACCGGGGAGCTGTTTTTT. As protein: CASSHDRYTGELFF.

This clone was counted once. The CDR3 region has the DNA TGTGCCAGCAGTTTTGGACCTGTTAGCTCCTACGAGCAGTACTTC. Translation gives CASSFGPVSSYEQYF. The V and J genes are TRBV27 and TRBJ2-7; no reliable D call. With 3 bases removed from V and 0 bases from J, the gap between germline ends came to 12 bases. CDR1 MNHEY and CDR2 SMNVEV come from the germline V gene (reference sequence). This CDR3 is built from 15 residues.

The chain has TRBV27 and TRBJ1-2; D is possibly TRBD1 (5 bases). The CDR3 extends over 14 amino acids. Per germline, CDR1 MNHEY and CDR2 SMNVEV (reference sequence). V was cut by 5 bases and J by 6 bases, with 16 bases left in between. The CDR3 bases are TGTGCCAGCAGTACACAGGACCCGCCGGATGGCTACACCTTC. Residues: CASSTQDPPDGYTF.

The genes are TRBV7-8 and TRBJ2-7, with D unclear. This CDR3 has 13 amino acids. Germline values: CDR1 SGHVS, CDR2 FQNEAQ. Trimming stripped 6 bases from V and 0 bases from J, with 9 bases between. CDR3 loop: CASSFFGSYEQYF. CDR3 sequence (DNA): TGTGCCAGCAGTTTTTTTGGCTCCTACGAGCAGTACTTC.